A single T cell receptor (beta chain) is shown here with its context. This sample was taken from a study of control samples from healthy donors and cancer patients. Trimming removed 2 bases from V and 4 bases from J; junction bases left unmatched: 16. Germline CDR1 SGHDN, CDR2 FVKESK. There are 18 residues in the CDR3. The method was immunoSEQ multiplex PCR; TCRdb's version includes in-frame clones alone and lacks a portion of them. Counted here are 350,000 to 450,000 clones, more than 80% occurring once; the ten biggest clones make up more than 6%. Sequencing was carried out using PBMCs. The sequence was obtained from a man aged 35 to 55 with head and neck cancer. The rearrangement links TRBV14 to TRBJ1-1; 7 nucleotides match TRBD1. This chain's CDR3 is CASSQHRQGPFFGTEAFF. The CDR3 DNA reads TGTGCCAGCAGCCAACATCGACAGGGCCCCTTCTTCGGCACTGAAGCTTTCTTT.